Listed below are T cell receptor beta chains from one sample, sequenced in a study of coeliac disease. Here immunoSEQ multiplex PCR was the method, and the copy in TCRdb shows in-frame clones only, minus some. The data contain over 6,500 clones, 60% to 80% of them singletons. Sequenced sample: lamina propria lymphocytes from the gut. The origin of the receptors is a young woman with active celiac disease. Both conserved end residues are part of each CDR3. Fields, in order: clone size, J gene, D gene, V gene, CDR3 DNA, CDR3 protein. D genes are given only for firm matches. Size values are once, few and many counts, or a class for expanded clones, and some rows have none.

NA TRBJ1-1 NA TRBV13 TGTGCCAGCAGCACAAACACTGAAGCTTTCTTT CASSTNTEAFF
few TRBJ2-2 NA TRBV2 TGTGCCAGCAGTGTGTTAGGACACCGGAACACCGGGGAGCTGTTTTTT CASSVLGHRNTGELFF
NA TRBJ1-5 NA TRBV7-2 TGTGCCAGCAGTTACCGGGGGGATCAGCCCCAGCATTTT CASSYRGDQPQHF
NA TRBJ2-7 TRBD1 TRBV5-1 TGCGCCAGCAGCTTGAAGGACAGGGGGCTTTCCTACGAGCAGTACTTC CASSLKDRGLSYEQYF
few TRBJ2-3 NA TRBV7-8 TGTGCCAGCAGCTTAGGTGGGCAGGGGGGACGCAAACAGTATTTT CASSLGGQGGRKQYF
NA TRBJ2-7 NA TRBV10-3 TGTGCCATCAGTGGGGAACAGGGCTCCTACGAGCAGTACTTC CAISGEQGSYEQYF
NA TRBJ2-7 NA TRBV20-1 TGCAGTGCTAGCTATCGCGAGCAGTACTTC CSASYREQYF
NA TRBJ2-1 NA TRBV19 TGTGCCAGTAGTATCGGGGAGTACAATGAGCAGTTCTTC CASSIGEYNEQFF
once TRBJ2-1 TRBD2 TRBV10-1 TGCGCCAGCAGTGATCCGGGACTAGCGGGAGGTAATGAGCAGTTCTTC CASSDPGLAGGNEQFF
NA TRBJ2-6 NA TRBV5-1 TGCGCCAGCAGCTTGCTCCAGGGATCCGGGGCCAACGTCCTGACTTTC CASSLLQGSGANVLTF
medium-sized TRBJ2-7 TRBD2 TRBV4-1 TGCGCCAGCAGCCAAGAGGGACTAGGGGGATTCTACGAGCAGTACTTC CASSQEGLGGFYEQYF
few TRBJ2-5 NA TRBV27 TGTGCCAGCAGTCCCTCGACACCACCCCCTGAGACCCAGTACTTC CASSPSTPPPETQYF
NA TRBJ2-1 TRBD2 TRBV28 TGTGCCAGCAGTTTGGCCGGGACTAGCGGGAGTGGCTACAATGAGCAGTTCTTC CASSLAGTSGSGYNEQFF
NA TRBJ2-1 TRBD2 TRBV7-2 TGTGCCAGCAGCTCGACTCTACTAGCGGGAGGAAATGAGCAGTTCTTC CASSSTLLAGGNEQFF
NA TRBJ2-3 TRBD2 TRBV7-9 TGTGCCAGCAGCTTAGATGCGACTAGCGGGGTGGATACGCAGTATTTT CASSLDATSGVDTQYF
NA TRBJ2-7 NA TRBV5-1 TGCGCCAGCAGGGACCCGGCGACAGCATACGAGCAGTACTTC CASRDPATAYEQYF
NA TRBJ2-7 TRBD2 TRBV18 TGTGCCAGCTCACCTAGCGGGAGCTCCTACGAGCAGTACTTC CASSPSGSSYEQYF
few TRBJ2-7 NA TRBV2 TGTGCCAGCAGTGGCCTAGGGGGTTCCTACGAGCAGTACTTC CASSGLGGSYEQYF